These 22 T cell receptor beta chains came from one sample sequenced in a study of T cell responses to AZD1222 COVID-19 vaccine. This table comes from immunoSEQ multiplex PCR, and its TCRdb copy is limited to in-frame clones, with some not included. In the table there are tens of thousands of clones, roughly 88% of which are singletons. The specimen was peripheral blood, collected 28 days after the second dose of the MenACWY control vaccine. These receptors came from an adult who received the MenACWY meningococcal vaccine as a control.

The chain couples TRBV28 to TRBJ2-5; 7 bases are shared with TRBD2. V shed 5 bases and J 4 bases; nucleotides not matched to a gene: 7. This CDR3 is built from 14 residues. Germline lookup yields CDR1 MDHEN and CDR2 SYDVKM. In nucleotides, the CDR3 is TGTGCCAGCAGTCCGGTGGTAGCGGGAGAGACCCAGTACTTC. Encoded protein: CASSPVVAGETQYF.

The J gene is TRBJ1-6, the V gene TRBV19; TRBD1 agrees at 9 bases. Germline CDR1 and CDR2: LNHDA and SQIVND (reference sequence). The CDR3 consists of 14 residues. After removal of 6 bases from V and 9 bases from J, the junction contained 6 bases not matched to a gene. The CDR3 nucleotides read TGTGCCAGTAGCCCTACAGGGGGCGGTTCACCCCTCCACTTT. Its translation is CASSPTGGGSPLHF.

J is TRBJ2-5 and V is TRBV29-1, with 8 bases matching TRBD2. The junction had 8 bases not matched to a gene; V was cut back by 6 bases and J by 5 bases. In germline, CDR1 is SQVTM, CDR2 ANQGSEA. CDR3 length: 13 amino acids. The CDR3, as DNA: TGCAGCGTGGGTGCGGGGGGCGGTGAGACCCAGTACTTC. Encoded protein: CSVGAGGGETQYF.

This chain links TRBV11-3 with TRBJ2-3; D perhaps matches TRBD2 (5 bases). Germline-derived CDR1 and CDR2 are SGHNT and YENEEA. V lost 3 bases and J 0 bases, leaving 10 bases between the germline ends. This CDR3 is built from 15 residues. The chain's CDR3 is CASSLDSTSTDTQYF. CDR3 DNA sequence: TGTGCCAGCAGCTTGGACTCTACAAGCACAGATACGCAGTATTTT.

The rearrangement links TRBV27 to TRBJ2-7, with D possibly matching TRBD1 (6 bases). The germline CDR1 and CDR2 sequences are MNHEY and SMNVEV (reference sequence). V lost 0 bases and J 5 bases, leaving 14 bases between the germline ends. CDR3 length equals 15 residues. The CDR3 sequence: CASSLSGTSIHEQYF. The CDR3 region has the DNA TGTGCCAGCAGTTTATCGGGGACATCGATCCACGAGCAGTACTTC.

The V and J genes are TRBV28 and TRBJ1-5; D is perhaps TRBD1 (5 bases). The CDR3 sequence is 16 residues long. With 2 bases removed from V and 2 bases from J, the gap between germline ends came to 13 bases. CDR1 MDHEN and CDR2 SYDVKM come from the germline V gene. In nucleotides, the CDR3 is TGTGCCAGCAGTTTAGGGGGGTATCCTGGCAATCAGCCCCAGCATTTT. Translation: CASSLGGYPGNQPQHF.

The gene calls are TRBV27 and TRBJ1-5, with D perhaps TRBD1 (5 bases). V gave up 6 bases and J gave up 0 bases, with 12 bases separating them. CDR1 MNHEY and CDR2 SMNVEV come from the germline V gene (reference sequence). The CDR3 has 15 amino acids. This CDR3 is CASSAGLYSNQPQHF. The CDR3 DNA follows: TGTGCCAGCAGCGCGGGACTCTATAGCAATCAGCCCCAGCATTTT.

The CDR3, as DNA: TGTGCCAGCAGCCAAGGTGACGTGGTTCAGTACTTC. The encoded protein is CASSQGDVVQYF. The V gene is TRBV14, the J gene TRBJ2-7; D is ambiguous. Trimming left V 1 base short and J 10 bases short, with 11 bases between. CDR3 size: 12 residues. Germline V gene data show CDR1 as SGHDN and CDR2 as FVKESK.

This clone was counted only a few times. The chain recombines TRBV7-8 with TRBJ2-5; D might be TRBD1 (6 bases). In germline, CDR1 is SGHVS, CDR2 FQNEAQ. Trimming stripped 6 bases from V and 5 bases from J, with 16 bases between. The CDR3 is made up of 14 amino acids. CDR3 coding DNA: TGTGCCAGCAGTTTTTCCCTTAGGGGGGAGACCCAGTACTTC. Amino acid sequence: CASSFSLRGETQYF.

This clone was seen once. The chain links TRBV28 to TRBJ2-6, with D hard to call. V was clipped by 8 bases and J by 2 bases, with 7 bases between them. The CDR3 consists of 13 residues. CDR1 is MDHEN, CDR2 SYDVKM, per germline. CDR3 sequence: CASEGTGANVLTF. In DNA form, the CDR3 reads TGTGCCAGCGAAGGTACTGGGGCCAACGTCCTGACTTTC.

V and J are TRBV30 and TRBJ2-1; 9 nucleotides match TRBD1. CDR3 length equals 14 residues. J gave up 2 bases and V 7 bases, and 6 bases lay outside the gene matches. The germline CDR1 and CDR2 sequences are GTSNPN and SVGIG (reference sequence). This CDR3 is CALSDRGPYNEQFF. CDR3 in DNA: TGTGCCTTATCGGACAGGGGCCCCTACAATGAGCAGTTCTTC.

Comments on this clone: At the DNA level, this CDR3 is encoded by other sequences in the same sample as well. The V and J genes are TRBV5-4 and TRBJ1-2, with unresolved D. V was cut by 0 bases and J by 4 bases, with 4 bases left in between. This CDR3 region has 12 residues. Per germline, CDR1 SGHNT and CDR2 YYREEE (reference sequence). This chain's CDR3 is CASSLEGYGYTF. In nucleotides, the CDR3 is TGTGCCAGCAGCTTGGAGGGCTATGGCTACACCTTC. Full variable domain (remainder filled in from reference TRBV5-4 and TRBJ1-2): ETGVTQSPTHLIKTRGQQVTLRCSSQSGHNTVSWYQQALGQGPQFIFQYYREEENGRGNFPPRFSGLQFPNYSSELNVNALELDDSALYLCASSLEGYGYTFGSGTRLTVV.

The chain links TRBV9 to TRBJ2-5; D gene ambiguous. The germline gives CDR1 SGDLS, CDR2 YYNGEE. The germline V and J ends were trimmed by 3 bases and 1 base, with 13 bases remaining between them. The length of the CDR3 is 15 residues. The CDR3 protein is CASSASAGIQETQYF. The CDR3 region has the DNA TGTGCCAGCAGCGCCTCGGCAGGCATCCAAGAGACCCAGTACTTC.

The V call is TRBV29-1, the J call TRBJ1-2, with TRBD1 as a possible D gene (5 bases). The CDR3 totals 12 residues. V lost 7 bases to trimming and J lost 5 bases, with 14 bases between them. Germline V gene data show CDR1 as SQVTM and CDR2 as ANQGSEA. The CDR3 nucleotides read TGCAGCGACGGGCGGGGGAGTTATGGCTACACCTTC. As protein: CSDGRGSYGYTF.

The rearrangement uses TRBV30 and TRBJ1-2, with a weak D call TRBD1 (5 bases). The CDR3 contains 13 residues. Trimming took 5 bases from V and 6 from J, leaving 16 bases between them. Germline V CDR1 and CDR2: GTSNPN, SVGIG (reference sequence). CDR3 region: CAWGLGGANGYTF. CDR3 in DNA: TGTGCCTGGGGGCTGGGAGGGGCAAATGGCTACACCTTC.

The chain employs TRBV7-9 and TRBJ2-7, with D maybe TRBD2 (5 bases). The CDR3 contains 16 residues. Trimming pared 1 base from V and 3 bases from J, leaving 16 bases between. Germline V gene data show CDR1 as SEHNR and CDR2 as FQNEAQ (reference sequence). CDR3 bases: TGTGCCAGCAGCTTAGTTGGGCGGGCCTCCGGCTACGAGCAGTACTTC. It is translated as CASSLVGRASGYEQYF. Filled out from reference TRBV7-9 and TRBJ2-7, the complete variable domain reads DTGVSQNPRHKITKRGQNVTFRCDPISEHNRLYWYRQTLGQGPEFLTYFQNEAQLEKSRLLSDRFSAERPKGSFSTLEIQRTEQGDSAMYLCASSLVGRASGYEQYFGPGTRLTVT.

This chain uses TRBV30 with TRBJ1-6, with D hard to call. The CDR3 loop spans 16 amino acids. Deletions cut 0 bases from V and 0 bases from J, with 9 bases between. Germline V gives CDR1 GTSNPN, CDR2 SVGIG (reference sequence). The CDR3 DNA follows: TGTGCCTGGAGTGTACCCGTCAGCTCCTATAATTCACCCCTCCACTTT. Translation gives CAWSVPVSSYNSPLHF.

The rearrangement links TRBV30 to TRBJ1-4; D might be TRBD1 (5 bases). Germline loops: CDR1 GTSNPN, CDR2 SVGIG (reference sequence). The CDR3 has 16 amino acids. The V gene lost 4 bases and the J gene lost 8 bases, with 23 bases spanning the gap. CDR3 protein: CAWKEGGAGWEEKLFF. DNA for the CDR3: TGTGCCTGGAAGGAAGGAGGGGCGGGTTGGGAGGAAAAACTGTTTTTT.

The J gene is TRBJ2-2, the V gene TRBV9; D ambiguous. The CDR3 spans 14 residues. The ends were cut back, 0 bases at V and 4 bases at J, with 7 bases in the middle. Germline loops: CDR1 SGDLS, CDR2 YYNGEE. CDR3 amino acids: CASSVDLVTGELFF. For the CDR3, the DNA is TGTGCCAGCAGCGTAGATCTAGTCACCGGGGAGCTGTTTTTT.

This sequence joins TRBV7-3 and TRBJ1-3, with no clear D. The CDR3 is 15 amino acids. Germline V gene sequence: CDR1 SGHTA, CDR2 FQGTGA. The V gene lost 5 bases and the J gene lost 0 bases, with 11 bases spanning the gap. The CDR3 nucleotides are TGTGCCAGCAGCGCCTCACCTAGCTCTGGAAACACCATATATTTT. Amino acids: CASSASPSSGNTIYF.

V gene TRBV5-5 combines with J gene TRBJ2-1; D gene ambiguous. Trimming pared 0 bases from V and 5 bases from J, leaving 9 bases between. The CDR3 contains 14 residues. Germline CDR1 SGHKS, CDR2 YYEKEE (reference sequence). CDR3 loop: CASSLDSWNNEQFF. The CDR3 coding sequence is TGTGCCAGCAGCTTGGACAGTTGGAACAATGAGCAGTTCTTC. Complete variable domain (other parts from reference TRBV5-5 and TRBJ2-1): DAGVTQSPTHLIKTRGQQVTLRCSPISGHKSVSWYQQVLGQGPQFIFQYYEKEERGRGNFPDRFSARQFPNYSSELNVNALLLGDSALYLCASSLDSWNNEQFFGPGTRLTVL.

The sample holds a few counts of this clone. This chain links TRBV2 with TRBJ1-6, with a tentative D call TRBD1 (5 bases). Looked up from germline, CDR1 is SNHLY and CDR2 is FYNNEI. The CDR3 has 14 residues. With 6 bases removed from V and 8 bases from J, the gap between germline ends came to 14 bases. The CDR3: CASRSKGLDSPLHF. In nucleotides, the CDR3 is TGTGCCAGCAGGTCAAAGGGGCTAGATTCACCCCTCCACTTT.